These 5 T cell receptor beta chains share one sample of origin, sequenced in a study of control samples from healthy donors and cancer patients (dated by TCRdb to the early 2020s). Receptor amplification or capture employed the immunoSEQ multiplex PCR assay. Entries here come from immuneACCESS through TCRdb and include only in-frame sequences with V and J called. Some clones fail to appear in such tables; in the studies checked, an unresolved V gene covers under half of the shortfall, and the cause of the remainder is unknown. In all, the sample holds hundreds of thousands of clones, and around nine tenths of those were seen once. Around 6.5% of the sample is in the top ten clones. Sequencing was carried out using PBMCs. The receptors shown here come from a middle-aged man with head and neck cancer.

The chain carries TRBV13 and TRBJ2-7; D is undetermined. CDR1 is PRHDT and CDR2 is FYEKMQ in the germline V gene (reference sequence). V was shortened by 6 bases and J by 3 bases, with 15 bases between the two germline ends. This CDR3 is 14 amino acids long. The CDR3 DNA reads TGTGCCAGCAGTTCTACACCGATCAGCTACGAGCAGTACTTC. Translating gives CASSSTPISYEQYF.

The chain employs TRBV9 and TRBJ2-1, with D possibly being TRBD2 (6 bases). The CDR3 runs 15 residues. Germline V gives CDR1 SGDLS, CDR2 YYNGEE. V shed 0 bases and J shed 9 bases, with 16 bases lying between them. This CDR3 is CASSVVARLGGEQFF. DNA of the CDR3: TGTGCCAGCAGCGTAGTTGCCAGGTTGGGGGGTGAGCAGTTCTTC.

The chain has TRBV4-1 and TRBJ1-6; unclear D gene. V was cut by 3 bases and J by 10 bases, with 7 bases left in between. CDR3 length: 12 amino acids. Germline CDR1 MGHRA, CDR2 YSYEKL. Written as DNA, the CDR3 is TGCGCCAGCAGCCATTACAGCTCACCCCTCCACTTT. Translation: CASSHYSSPLHF.

The chain is built from TRBV6-4 and TRBJ1-2; TRBD1 aligns across 8 bases. Germline CDR1 is MRHNA and CDR2 is SNTAGT. The CDR3 extends over 13 amino acids. V dropped 6 bases and J dropped 6; count of bases not matched to a gene: 6. The CDR3 loop reads CASSVTGGNGYTF. The CDR3, as DNA: TGTGCCAGCAGCGTAACAGGGGGTAATGGCTACACCTTC.

The chain recombines TRBV4-1 with TRBJ2-2; a weak D match, TRBD1 (7 bases). The CDR3 spans 16 residues. The germline V gene encodes CDR1 MGHRA and CDR2 YSYEKL. V lost 2 bases and J lost 3, with 13 bases in between. The CDR3 nucleotides are TGCGCCAGCAGCCAAACGGACAGGAGGGACACCGGGGAGCTGTTTTTT. This translates into CASSQTDRRDTGELFF.